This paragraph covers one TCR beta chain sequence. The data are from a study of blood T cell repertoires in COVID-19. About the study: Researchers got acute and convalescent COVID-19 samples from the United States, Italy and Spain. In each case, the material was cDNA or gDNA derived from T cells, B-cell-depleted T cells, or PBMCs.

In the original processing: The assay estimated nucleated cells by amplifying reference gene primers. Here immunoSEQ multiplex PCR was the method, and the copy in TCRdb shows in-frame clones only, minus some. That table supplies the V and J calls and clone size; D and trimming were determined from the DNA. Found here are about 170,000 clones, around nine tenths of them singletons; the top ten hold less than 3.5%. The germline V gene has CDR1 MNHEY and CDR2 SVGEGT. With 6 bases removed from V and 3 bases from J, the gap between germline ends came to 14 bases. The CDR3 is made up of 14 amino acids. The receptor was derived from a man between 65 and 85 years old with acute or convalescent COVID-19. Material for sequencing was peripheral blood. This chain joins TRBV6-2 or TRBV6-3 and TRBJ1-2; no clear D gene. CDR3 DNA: TGTGCCAGCAGCAGCGAACTTATTTACTATGGCTACACCTTC. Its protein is CASSSELIYYGYTF.